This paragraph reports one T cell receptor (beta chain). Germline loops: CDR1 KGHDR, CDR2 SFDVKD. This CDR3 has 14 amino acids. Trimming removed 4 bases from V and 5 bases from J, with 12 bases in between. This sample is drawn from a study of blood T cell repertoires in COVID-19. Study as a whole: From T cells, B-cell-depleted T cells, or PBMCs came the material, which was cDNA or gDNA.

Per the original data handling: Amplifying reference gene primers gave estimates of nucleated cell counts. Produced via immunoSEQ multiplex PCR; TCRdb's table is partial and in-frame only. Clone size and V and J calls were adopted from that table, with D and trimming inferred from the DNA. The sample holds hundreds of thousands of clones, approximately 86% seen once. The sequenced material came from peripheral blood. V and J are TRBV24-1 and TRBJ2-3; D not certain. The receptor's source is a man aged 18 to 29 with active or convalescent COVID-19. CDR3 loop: CATSDSELKDTQYF. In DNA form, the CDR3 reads TGTGCCACCAGTGACTCTGAGCTGAAAGATACGCAGTATTTT.